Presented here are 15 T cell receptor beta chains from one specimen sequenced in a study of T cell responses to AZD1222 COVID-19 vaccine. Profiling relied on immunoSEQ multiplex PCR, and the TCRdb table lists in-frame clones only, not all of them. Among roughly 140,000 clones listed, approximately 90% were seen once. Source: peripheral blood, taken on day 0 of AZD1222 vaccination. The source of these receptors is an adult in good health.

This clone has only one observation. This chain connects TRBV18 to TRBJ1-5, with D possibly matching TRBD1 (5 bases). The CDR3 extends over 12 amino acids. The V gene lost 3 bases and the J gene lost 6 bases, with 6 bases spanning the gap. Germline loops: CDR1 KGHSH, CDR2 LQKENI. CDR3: CASSPGGQPQHF. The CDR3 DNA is TGTGCCAGCTCACCGGGGGGTCAGCCCCAGCATTTT.

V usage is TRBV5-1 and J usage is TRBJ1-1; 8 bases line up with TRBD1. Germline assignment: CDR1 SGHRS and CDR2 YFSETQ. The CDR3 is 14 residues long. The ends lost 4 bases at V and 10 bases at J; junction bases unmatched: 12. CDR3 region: CASSLMGQEGGAFF. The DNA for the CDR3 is TGCGCCAGCAGCCTGATGGGACAGGAGGGGGGAGCTTTCTTT.

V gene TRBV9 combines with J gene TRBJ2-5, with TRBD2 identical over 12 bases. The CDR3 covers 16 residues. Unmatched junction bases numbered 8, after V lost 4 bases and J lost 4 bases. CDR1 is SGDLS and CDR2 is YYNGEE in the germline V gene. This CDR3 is CASSPRLAGDLETQYF. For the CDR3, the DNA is TGTGCCAGCAGCCCCCGACTAGCGGGAGATTTAGAGACCCAGTACTTC.

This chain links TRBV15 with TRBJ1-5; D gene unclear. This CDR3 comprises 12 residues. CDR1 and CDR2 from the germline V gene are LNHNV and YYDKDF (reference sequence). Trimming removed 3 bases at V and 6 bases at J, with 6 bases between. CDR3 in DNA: TGTGCCACCAGCAGGGAGAGTCAGCCCCAGCATTTT. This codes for CATSRESQPQHF.

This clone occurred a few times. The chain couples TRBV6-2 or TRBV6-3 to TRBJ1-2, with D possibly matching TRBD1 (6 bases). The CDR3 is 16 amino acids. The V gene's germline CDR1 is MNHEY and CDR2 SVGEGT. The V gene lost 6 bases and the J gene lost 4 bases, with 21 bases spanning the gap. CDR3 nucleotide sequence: TGTGCCAGCAGCAACGCGAACAGGGATCCAATCTATGGCTACACCTTC. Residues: CASSNANRDPIYGYTF.

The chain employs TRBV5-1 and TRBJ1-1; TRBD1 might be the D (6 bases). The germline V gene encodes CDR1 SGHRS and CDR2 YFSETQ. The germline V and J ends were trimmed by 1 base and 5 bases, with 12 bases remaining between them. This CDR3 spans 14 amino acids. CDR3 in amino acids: CASSLSGGRTEAFF. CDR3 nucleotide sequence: TGCGCCAGCAGCTTGTCTGGGGGGCGTACTGAAGCTTTCTTT.

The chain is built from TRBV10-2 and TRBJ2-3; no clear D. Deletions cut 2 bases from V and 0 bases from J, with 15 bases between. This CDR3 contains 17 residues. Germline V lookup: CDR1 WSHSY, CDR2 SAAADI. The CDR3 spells CASSELGLAESTDTQYF. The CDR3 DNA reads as TGCGCCAGCAGTGAGCTGGGATTGGCGGAGAGCACAGATACGCAGTATTTT.

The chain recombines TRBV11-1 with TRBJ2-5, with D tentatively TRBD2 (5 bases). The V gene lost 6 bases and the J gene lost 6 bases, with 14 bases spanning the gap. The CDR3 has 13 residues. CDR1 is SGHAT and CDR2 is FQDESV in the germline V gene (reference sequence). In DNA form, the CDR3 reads TGTGCCAGCAGGCCCGGGGTTAAGCAGACCCAGTACTTC. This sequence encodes CASRPGVKQTQYF.

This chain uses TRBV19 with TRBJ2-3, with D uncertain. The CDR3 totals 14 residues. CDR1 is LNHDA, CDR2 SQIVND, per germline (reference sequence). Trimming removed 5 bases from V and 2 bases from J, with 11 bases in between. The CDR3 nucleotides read TGTGCCAGTAGTTCCCGAATTGTCACAGATACGCAGTATTTT. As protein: CASSSRIVTDTQYF.

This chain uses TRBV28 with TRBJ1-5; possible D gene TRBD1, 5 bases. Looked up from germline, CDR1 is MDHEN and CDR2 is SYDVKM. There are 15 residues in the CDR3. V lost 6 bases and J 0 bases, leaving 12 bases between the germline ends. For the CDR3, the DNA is TGTGCCAGCAGCCTACTCGGGACTAGCAATCAGCCCCAGCATTTT. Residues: CASSLLGTSNQPQHF.

Written as DNA, the CDR3 is TGTGCCAGCAGCCAAGTCTGGTACGAGCAGTACTTC. Translating gives CASSQVWYEQYF. The J gene is TRBJ2-7, the V gene TRBV14; D gene ambiguous. V was shortened by 1 base and J by 4 bases, with 5 bases between the two germline ends. CDR3 size: 12 residues. Germline V gene lookup returns CDR1 SGHDN and CDR2 FVKESK.

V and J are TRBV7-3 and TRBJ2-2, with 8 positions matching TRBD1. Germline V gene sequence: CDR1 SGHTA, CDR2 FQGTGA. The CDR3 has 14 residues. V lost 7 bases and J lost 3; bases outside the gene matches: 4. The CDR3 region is CASKPTGDTGELFF. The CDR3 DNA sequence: TGTGCCAGCAAACCGACAGGGGACACCGGGGAGCTGTTTTTT.

The CDR3 sequence is CASKGQGSTEAFF. In DNA form, the CDR3 reads TGCGCCAGCAAGGGACAGGGGAGTACTGAAGCTTTCTTT. V usage is TRBV5-1 and J usage is TRBJ1-1; 10 nucleotides match TRBD1. The CDR3 runs to 13 residues. V shed 6 bases, J shed 5 bases, and the junction held 4 bases outside the gene matches. Germline CDR1 SGHRS, CDR2 YFSETQ.

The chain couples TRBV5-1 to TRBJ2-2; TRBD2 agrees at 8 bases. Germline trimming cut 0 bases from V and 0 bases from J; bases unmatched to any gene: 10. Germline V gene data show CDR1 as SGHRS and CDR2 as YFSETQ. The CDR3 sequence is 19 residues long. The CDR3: CASSLVGLVMGPNTGELFF. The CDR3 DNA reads TGCGCCAGCAGCTTGGTGGGACTAGTGATGGGGCCGAACACCGGGGAGCTGTTTTTT.

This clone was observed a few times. The DNA of the CDR3 is TGTGCCAGTAGTGAAAGACCAGTTAACTATGGCTACACCTTC. Translated, it gives CASSERPVNYGYTF. V is TRBV19 and J is TRBJ1-2; D is uncertain. Trimming stripped 5 bases from V and 1 base from J, with 11 bases between. CDR3 size: 14 residues. Germline V CDR1 and CDR2: LNHDA, SQIVND (reference sequence).